This entry lists 3 T cell receptor beta chains sequenced from one sample in a study of blood T cell repertoires in COVID-19. TCRdb's copy holds only in-frame clones and misses some; the assay was immunoSEQ multiplex PCR. The table records a few hundred thousand clones, roughly 90% of them present only once. The sequenced sample was PBMCs or T cells enriched from blood (not recorded which). The receptor source for this set is a woman aged 40 to 50 who had recovered from COVID-19.

The CDR3 DNA reads TGTGCCAGCTCACCACGGAGGGGTCACACCGGGGAGCTGTTTTTT. It specifies CASSPRRGHTGELFF. This chain links TRBV18 with TRBJ2-2; perhaps TRBD2 as D (6 bases). This CDR3 region has 15 residues. The V and J ends lost 1 base and 3 bases respectively, with 9 bases between them. CDR1 and CDR2 (germline): KGHSH, LQKENI.

This clone occurred a few times. This rearrangement joins TRBV7-9 to TRBJ1-1, with D possibly being TRBD1 (5 bases). Germline-derived CDR1 and CDR2 are SEHNR and FQNEAQ (reference sequence). The CDR3 totals 14 residues. The ends were cut back, 5 bases at V and 0 bases at J, with 10 bases in the middle. CDR3: CASSVRQMNTEAFF. Written as DNA, the CDR3 is TGTGCCAGCAGCGTGCGACAGATGAACACTGAAGCTTTCTTT.

The chain couples TRBV7-2 to TRBJ2-3; D unclear. Germline V gene data show CDR1 as SGHTA and CDR2 as FQGNSA. The CDR3 contains 12 residues. V lost 3 bases to trimming and J lost 5 bases, with 6 bases between them. The CDR3 DNA reads as TGTGCCAGCAGCTTCAGAAAAGATACGCAGTATTTT. Residues: CASSFRKDTQYF.